The following is a T cell receptor beta chain sequence with its context. One entry per CDR3 protein, called by TCRdb with MiXCR from the 5' RACE reads. The table shows fewer than 250,000 distinct CDR3 sequences, with 10% to 13% occurring only once. Germline-derived CDR1 and CDR2 are SGHNT and YYREEE (reference sequence). Deletions cut 3 bases from V and 7 bases from J, with 6 bases between. The length of the CDR3 is 11 residues. These data belong to a study of T-cell memory formation after mild COVID-19. The sequencing sample was made of PBMCs or a T cell subset sorted from them (not recorded which). The origin of this receptor is a man aged 18-30 years who had mild COVID-19 (a few samples of this study predate the infection). Cell type and time point are not known. This chain uses TRBV5-4 with TRBJ2-3; D remains unclear. The CDR3 region is CASSSEYTQYF. The CDR3 DNA is TGTGCCAGCAGCTCGGAATATACGCAGTATTTT.